This T cell receptor beta chain emerged from a study of beta chain features in type 1 diabetes. At the level of the study: Examination spanned about 99 million sorted cells from all samples.

Expressed TCRB transcripts were sequenced, since all the RNA that had been isolated was reverse transcribed. Generated by immunoSEQ multiplex PCR, the TCRdb table keeps only in-frame clones and is missing some. Here the sample spans fewer than 350,000 clones, roughly 15% being singletons. To note about this clone: Its antigen is as yet unknown.

Germline lookup yields CDR1 SGDLS and CDR2 YYNGEE. This CDR3 is built from 14 residues. V lost 0 bases and J 7 bases, leaving 13 bases between the germline ends. The study, taken as a whole, reports: VDJ junctions sequenced from type 1 diabetes patients showed fewer insertions and more deletions. Shortening of TCRB CDR3s, moderate but significant, appeared in all four CD4+ subsets of Type 1 diabetes patients.

This chain uses TRBV9 with TRBJ2-5, with a weak D call TRBD2 (5 bases). Sequencing was carried out using naive CD4+ T cells from blood. The sequence was collected from a man aged 18 to 29 with type 1 diabetes. The CDR3 sequence: CASSVEFRAGTQYF. CDR3 DNA: TGTGCCAGCAGCGTAGAGTTCCGGGCGGGGACCCAGTACTTC.